These 3 T cell receptor beta chains came from one sample sequenced in a study of blood T cell repertoires in COVID-19. Here immunoSEQ multiplex PCR was the method, and the copy in TCRdb shows in-frame clones only, minus some. This table has 80,000 to 100,000 clones, around 87% appearing once. Source material: peripheral blood. Receptor source: a woman between 45 and 65 years old with active or convalescent COVID-19.

This chain connects TRBV6-2 or TRBV6-3 to TRBJ1-1; D may be TRBD1 (5 bases). This CDR3 region has 12 residues. Germline CDR1 reads MNHEY; CDR2 reads SVGEGT. V lost 4 bases, J lost 11 bases, and 14 bases lay in between. The CDR3, as DNA: TGTGCCAGCAGTTCCCCCCTGGAGGGGGCTTTCTTT. Translation: CASSSPLEGAFF.

The DNA for the CDR3 is TGCGCCAGCAGCCTACTAGGGTTGTCCCAAGAGACCCAGTACTTC. Protein sequence: CASSLLGLSQETQYF. The chain carries TRBV5-1 and TRBJ2-5, with D possibly being TRBD2 (5 bases). The CDR3 covers 15 residues. V dropped 4 bases and J dropped 1 base, with 14 bases sitting between them. The V gene's germline CDR1 is SGHRS and CDR2 YFSETQ.

This sequence joins TRBV5-1 and TRBJ2-5; 13 bases agree with TRBD2. The CDR3 runs 17 residues. Germline V CDR1 and CDR2: SGHRS, YFSETQ. J was trimmed by 6 bases and V by 4 bases; bases with no gene match: 12. The CDR3 coding sequence is TGCGCCAGCAGCATTACCGGGACTAGCGGGACCGTGAAGACCCAGTACTTC. Translated: CASSITGTSGTVKTQYF.